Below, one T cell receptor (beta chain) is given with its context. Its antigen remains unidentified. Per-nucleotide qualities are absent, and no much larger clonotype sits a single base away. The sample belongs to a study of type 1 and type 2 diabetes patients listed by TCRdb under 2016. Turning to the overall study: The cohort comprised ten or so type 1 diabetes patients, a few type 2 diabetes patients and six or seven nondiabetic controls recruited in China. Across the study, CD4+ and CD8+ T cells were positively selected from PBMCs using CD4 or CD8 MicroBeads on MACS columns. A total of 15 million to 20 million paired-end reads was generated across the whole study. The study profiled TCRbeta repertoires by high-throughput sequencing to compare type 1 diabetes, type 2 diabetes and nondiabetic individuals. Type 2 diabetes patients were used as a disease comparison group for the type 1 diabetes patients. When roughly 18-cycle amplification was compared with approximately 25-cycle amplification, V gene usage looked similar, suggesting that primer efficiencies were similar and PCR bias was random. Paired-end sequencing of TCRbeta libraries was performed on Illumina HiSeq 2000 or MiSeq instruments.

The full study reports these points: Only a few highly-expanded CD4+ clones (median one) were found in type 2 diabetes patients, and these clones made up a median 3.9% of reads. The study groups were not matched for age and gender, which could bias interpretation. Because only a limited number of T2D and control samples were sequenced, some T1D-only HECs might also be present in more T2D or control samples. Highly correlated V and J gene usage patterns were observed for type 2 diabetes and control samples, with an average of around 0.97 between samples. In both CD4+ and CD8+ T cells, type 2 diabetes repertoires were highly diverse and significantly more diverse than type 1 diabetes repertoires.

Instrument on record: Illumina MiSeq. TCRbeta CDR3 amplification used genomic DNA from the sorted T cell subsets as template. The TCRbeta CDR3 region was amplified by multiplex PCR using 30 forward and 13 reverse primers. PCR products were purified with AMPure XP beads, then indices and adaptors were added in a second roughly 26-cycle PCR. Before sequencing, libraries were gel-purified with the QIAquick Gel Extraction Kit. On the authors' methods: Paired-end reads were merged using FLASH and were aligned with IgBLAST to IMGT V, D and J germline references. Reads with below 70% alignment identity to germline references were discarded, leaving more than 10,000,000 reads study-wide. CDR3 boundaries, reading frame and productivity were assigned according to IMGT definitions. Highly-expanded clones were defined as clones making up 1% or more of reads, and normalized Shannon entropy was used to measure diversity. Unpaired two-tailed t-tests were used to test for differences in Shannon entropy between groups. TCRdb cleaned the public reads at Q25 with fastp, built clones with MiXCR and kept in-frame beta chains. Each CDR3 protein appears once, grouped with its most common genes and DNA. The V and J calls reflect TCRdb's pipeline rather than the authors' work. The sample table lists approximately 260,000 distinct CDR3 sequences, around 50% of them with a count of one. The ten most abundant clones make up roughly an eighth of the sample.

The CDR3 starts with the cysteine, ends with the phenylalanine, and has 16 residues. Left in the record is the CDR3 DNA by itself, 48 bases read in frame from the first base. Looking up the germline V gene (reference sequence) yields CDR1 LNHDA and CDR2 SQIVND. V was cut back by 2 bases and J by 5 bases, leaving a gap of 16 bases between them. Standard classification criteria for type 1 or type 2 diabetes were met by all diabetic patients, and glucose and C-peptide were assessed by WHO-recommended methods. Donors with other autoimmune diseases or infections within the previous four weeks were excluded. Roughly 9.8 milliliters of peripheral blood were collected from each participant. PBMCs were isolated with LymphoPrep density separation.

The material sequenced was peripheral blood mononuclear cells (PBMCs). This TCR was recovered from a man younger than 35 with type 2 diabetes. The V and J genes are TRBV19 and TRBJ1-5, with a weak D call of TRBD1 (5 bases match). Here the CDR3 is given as CASSIQTTRVDQPQHF. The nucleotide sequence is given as TGTGCCAGTAGTATACAAACAACCAGGGTGGATCAGCCCCAGCATTTT. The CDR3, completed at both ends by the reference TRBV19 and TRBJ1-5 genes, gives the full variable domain DGGITQSPKYLFRKEGQNVTLSCEQNLNHDAMYWYRQDPGQGLRLIYYSQIVNDFQKGDIAEGYSVSREKKESFPLTVTSAQKNPTAFYLCASSIQTTRVDQPQHFGDGTRLSIL.